The clone carrying this T cell receptor beta chain was found many times. Its target is unknown. This specimen comes from a study of T cells after posttransplantation cyclophosphamide. This CDR3 contains 15 residues. Germline V CDR1 and CDR2: SGHRS, YFSETQ. V was shortened by 3 bases and J by 2 bases, with 14 bases between the two germline ends. Study findings and constraints: Donor CD8+ memory clones often dominated recipient blood repertoires at later times. Skin or GI-infiltrating T cells shared few TRB sequences with blood.

The method was immunoSEQ multiplex PCR; TCRdb's version includes in-frame clones alone and lacks a portion of them. In total the sample includes 30,000 or so clones, none of them seen once. The chain has TRBV5-1 and TRBJ1-1; weak D call: TRBD1 (5 bases). Sample: PBMCs. This sequence was found in an older woman in good health, CMV-negative, and a related stem cell transplant donor. In DNA, the CDR3 is TGCGCCAGCAGCTGGGGGGGACTCCAAAACACTGAAGCTTTCTTT. This codes for CASSWGGLQNTEAFF.